This T cell receptor (beta chain) was identified in a study of blood T cell repertoires in COVID-19. Study-wide background: Both acute and convalescent COVID-19 samples were obtained from the United States, Italy and Spain. PBMCs, B-cell-depleted T cells, or T cells were the source of the cDNA or gDNA that made up the material.

Original analysis: Using reference gene primer amplification, nucleated cell counts were estimated. Data came from immunoSEQ multiplex PCR; TCRdb stores just in-frame clones and leaves some out. The V and J calls and clone size come from that table; D and trimming were worked out from the DNA. The profile shows 200,000 to 300,000 clones, 75% to 85% of them singletons. Trimming stripped 0 bases from V and 1 base from J, with 10 bases between. The CDR3 has 15 residues. The TCR comes from a human donor in a cohort sampled during active COVID-19. The source material was peripheral blood. The J gene is TRBJ1-1, the V gene TRBV5-3; D ambiguous. TRBV5-3 is assigned to the ORF class and has an uncertain function. The CDR3 loop is CARSLDYGGNTEAFF. The CDR3 coding sequence is TGTGCCAGAAGCTTGGATTACGGAGGGAACACTGAAGCTTTCTTT.